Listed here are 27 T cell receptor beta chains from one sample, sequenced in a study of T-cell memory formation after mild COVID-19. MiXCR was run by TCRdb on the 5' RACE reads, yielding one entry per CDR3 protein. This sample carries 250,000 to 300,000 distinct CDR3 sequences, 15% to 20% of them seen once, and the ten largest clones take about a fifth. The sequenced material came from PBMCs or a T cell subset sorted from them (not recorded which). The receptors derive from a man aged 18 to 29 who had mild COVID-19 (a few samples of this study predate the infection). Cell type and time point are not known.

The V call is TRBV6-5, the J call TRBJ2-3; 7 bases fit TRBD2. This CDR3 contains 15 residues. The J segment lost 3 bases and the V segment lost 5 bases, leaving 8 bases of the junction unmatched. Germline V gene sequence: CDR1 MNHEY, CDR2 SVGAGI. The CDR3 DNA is TGTGCCAGCAGTCCTTTCGTGGGGGGGACAGATACGCAGTATTTT. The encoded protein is CASSPFVGGTDTQYF.

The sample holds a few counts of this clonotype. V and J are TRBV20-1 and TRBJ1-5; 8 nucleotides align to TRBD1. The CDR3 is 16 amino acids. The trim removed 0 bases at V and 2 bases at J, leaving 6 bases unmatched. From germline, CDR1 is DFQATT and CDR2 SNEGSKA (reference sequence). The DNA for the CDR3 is TGCAGTGCTAGAGAGGCGCCAGGGGGCGGCAATCAGCCCCAGCATTTT. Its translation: CSAREAPGGGNQPQHF.

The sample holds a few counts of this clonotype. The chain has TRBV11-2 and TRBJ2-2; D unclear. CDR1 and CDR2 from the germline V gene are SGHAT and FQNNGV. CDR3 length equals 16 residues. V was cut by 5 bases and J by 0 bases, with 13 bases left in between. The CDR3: CASSGERISNTGELFF. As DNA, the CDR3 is TGTGCCAGCAGCGGTGAGAGAATCTCGAACACCGGGGAGCTGTTTTTT.

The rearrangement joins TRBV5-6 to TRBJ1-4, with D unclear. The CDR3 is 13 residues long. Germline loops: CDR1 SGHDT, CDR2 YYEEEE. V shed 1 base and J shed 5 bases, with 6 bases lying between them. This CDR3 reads CASSLKPNEKLFF. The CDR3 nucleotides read TGTGCCAGCAGCTTGAAGCCGAATGAAAAACTGTTTTTT.

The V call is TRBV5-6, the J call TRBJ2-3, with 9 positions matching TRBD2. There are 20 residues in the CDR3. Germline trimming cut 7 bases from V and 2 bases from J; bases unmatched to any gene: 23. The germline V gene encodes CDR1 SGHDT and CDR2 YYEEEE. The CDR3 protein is CASGGLASLVSWTDTDTQYF. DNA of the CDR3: TGTGCCAGCGGGGGACTAGCCTCGTTGGTATCTTGGACTGACACAGATACGCAGTATTTT.

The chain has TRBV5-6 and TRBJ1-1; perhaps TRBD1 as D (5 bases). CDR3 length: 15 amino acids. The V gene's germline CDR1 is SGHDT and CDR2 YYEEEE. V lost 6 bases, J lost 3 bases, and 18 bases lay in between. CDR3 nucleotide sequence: TGTGCCAGCATCCCTCGGGGTAGGGGAGACACTGAAGCTTTCTTT. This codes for CASIPRGRGDTEAFF.

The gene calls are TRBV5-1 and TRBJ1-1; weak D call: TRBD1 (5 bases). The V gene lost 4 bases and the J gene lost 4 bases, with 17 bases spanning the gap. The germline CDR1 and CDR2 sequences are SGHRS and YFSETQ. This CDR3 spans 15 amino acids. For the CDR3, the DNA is TGCGCCAGCAGCCACGGGACCTCAGGGCGCACTGAAGCTTTCTTT. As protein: CASSHGTSGRTEAFF.

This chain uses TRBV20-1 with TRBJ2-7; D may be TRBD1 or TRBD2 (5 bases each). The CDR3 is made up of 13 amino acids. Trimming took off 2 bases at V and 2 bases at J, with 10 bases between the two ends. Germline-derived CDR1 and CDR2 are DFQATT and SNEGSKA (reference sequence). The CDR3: CSARRDAAYEQYF. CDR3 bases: TGCAGTGCTAGAAGGGACGCCGCCTACGAGCAGTACTTC.

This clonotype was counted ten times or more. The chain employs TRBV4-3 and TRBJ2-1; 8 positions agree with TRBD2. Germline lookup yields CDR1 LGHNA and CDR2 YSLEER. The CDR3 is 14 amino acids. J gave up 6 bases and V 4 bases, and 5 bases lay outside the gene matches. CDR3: CASSRGGGLNEQFF. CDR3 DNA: TGCGCCAGCAGCCGCGGCGGGGGGCTCAATGAGCAGTTCTTC.

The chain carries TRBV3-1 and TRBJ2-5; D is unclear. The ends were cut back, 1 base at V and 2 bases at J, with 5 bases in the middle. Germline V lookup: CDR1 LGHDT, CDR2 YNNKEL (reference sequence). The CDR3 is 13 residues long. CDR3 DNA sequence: TGTGCCAGCAGCCAAGCGGTTCAAGAGACCCAGTACTTC. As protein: CASSQAVQETQYF.

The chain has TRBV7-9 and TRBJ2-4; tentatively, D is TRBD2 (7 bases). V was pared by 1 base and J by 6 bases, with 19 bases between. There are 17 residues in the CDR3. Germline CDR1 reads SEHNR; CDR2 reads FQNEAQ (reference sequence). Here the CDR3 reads CASSLGLPGGYGNIQYF. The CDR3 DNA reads TGTGCCAGCAGCTTAGGGCTCCCGGGGGGCTACGGAAACATTCAGTACTTC.

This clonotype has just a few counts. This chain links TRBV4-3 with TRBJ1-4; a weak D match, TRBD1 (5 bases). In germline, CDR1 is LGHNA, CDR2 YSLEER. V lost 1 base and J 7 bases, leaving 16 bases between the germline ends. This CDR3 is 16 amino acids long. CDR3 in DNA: TGCGCCAGCAGCCAAGTTGGGGGAGGACTGATTGAAAAACTGTTTTTT. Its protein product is CASSQVGGGLIEKLFF.

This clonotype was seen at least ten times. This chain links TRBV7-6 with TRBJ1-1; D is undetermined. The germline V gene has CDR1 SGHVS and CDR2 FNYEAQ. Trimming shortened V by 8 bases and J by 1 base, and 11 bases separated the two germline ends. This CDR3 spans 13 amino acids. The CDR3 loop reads CASHPLRNTEAFF. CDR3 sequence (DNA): TGTGCCAGCCACCCCCTGAGGAACACTGAAGCTTTCTTT.

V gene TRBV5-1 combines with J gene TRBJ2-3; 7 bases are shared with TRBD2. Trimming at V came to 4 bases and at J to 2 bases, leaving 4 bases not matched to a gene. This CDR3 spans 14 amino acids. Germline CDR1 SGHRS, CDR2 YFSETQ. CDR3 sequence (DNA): TGCGCCAGCAGCCTAGCGGCTACCACAGATACGCAGTATTTT. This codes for CASSLAATTDTQYF.

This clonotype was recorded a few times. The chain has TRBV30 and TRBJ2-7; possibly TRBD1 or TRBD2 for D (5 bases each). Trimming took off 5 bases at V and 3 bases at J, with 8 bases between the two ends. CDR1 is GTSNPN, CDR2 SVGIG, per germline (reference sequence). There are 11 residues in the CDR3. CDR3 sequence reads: CAWGTVYEQYF. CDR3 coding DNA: TGTGCCTGGGGGACGGTCTACGAGCAGTACTTC.

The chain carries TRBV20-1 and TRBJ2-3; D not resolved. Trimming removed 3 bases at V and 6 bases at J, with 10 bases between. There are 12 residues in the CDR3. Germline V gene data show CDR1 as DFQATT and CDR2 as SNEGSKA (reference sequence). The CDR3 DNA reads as TGCAGTGCTAGGGCCTCCTCGGATACGCAGTATTTT. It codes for CSARASSDTQYF.

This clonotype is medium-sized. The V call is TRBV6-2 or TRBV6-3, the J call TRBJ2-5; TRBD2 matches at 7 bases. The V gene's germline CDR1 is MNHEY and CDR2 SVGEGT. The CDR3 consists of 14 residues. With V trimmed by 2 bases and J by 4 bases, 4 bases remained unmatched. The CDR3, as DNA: TGTGCCAGCAGTTACGAGGGAGGGGTAGAGACCCAGTACTTC. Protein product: CASSYEGGVETQYF.

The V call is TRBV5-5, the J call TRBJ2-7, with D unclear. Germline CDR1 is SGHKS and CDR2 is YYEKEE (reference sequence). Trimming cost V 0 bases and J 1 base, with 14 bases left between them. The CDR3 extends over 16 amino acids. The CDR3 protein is CASSLEVLLLSYEQYF. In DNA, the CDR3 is TGTGCCAGCAGCTTGGAAGTGTTATTATTATCCTACGAGCAGTACTTC.

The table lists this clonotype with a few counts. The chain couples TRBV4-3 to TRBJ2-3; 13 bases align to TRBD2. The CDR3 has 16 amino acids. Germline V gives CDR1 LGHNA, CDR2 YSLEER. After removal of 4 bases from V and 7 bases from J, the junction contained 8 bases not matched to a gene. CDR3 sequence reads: CASSRGLAGAPHTQYF. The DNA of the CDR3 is TGCGCCAGCAGCCGTGGACTAGCGGGGGCCCCTCATACGCAGTATTTT.

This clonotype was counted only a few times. CDR3 amino acids: CASISGLGDEQFF. CDR3 bases: TGCGCCAGCATCTCAGGGTTGGGGGATGAGCAGTTCTTC. V and J are TRBV23-1 and TRBJ2-1; D assignment may be TRBD1 or TRBD2 (5 bases each). Being an ORF, TRBV23-1 has a function that is uncertain. The V and J ends lost 7 bases and 8 bases respectively, with 15 bases between them. This CDR3 spans 13 amino acids.

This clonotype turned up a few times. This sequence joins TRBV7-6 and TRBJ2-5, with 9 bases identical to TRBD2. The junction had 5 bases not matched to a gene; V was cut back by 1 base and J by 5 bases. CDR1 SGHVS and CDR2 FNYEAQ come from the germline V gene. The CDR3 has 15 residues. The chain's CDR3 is CASSLEGLAGETQYF. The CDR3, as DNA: TGTGCCAGCAGCTTAGAGGGTCTAGCGGGGGAGACCCAGTACTTC.

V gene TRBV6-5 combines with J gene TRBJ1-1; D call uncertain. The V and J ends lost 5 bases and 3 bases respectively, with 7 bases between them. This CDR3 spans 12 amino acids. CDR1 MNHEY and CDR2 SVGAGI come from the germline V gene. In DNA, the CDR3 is TGTGCCAGCAGTGACCAGTACACTGAAGCTTTCTTT. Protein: CASSDQYTEAFF.

The CDR3 loop reads CASSPNRQVPYGYTF. The DNA of the CDR3 is TGTGCCAGCAGCCCTAATCGACAAGTCCCCTATGGCTACACCTTC. The V gene is TRBV7-2, the J gene TRBJ1-2; D not resolved. Germline values: CDR1 SGHTA, CDR2 FQGNSA. The CDR3 is 15 amino acids. The V end lost 5 bases, the J end lost 4 bases, and 17 bases lay between the germline ends.

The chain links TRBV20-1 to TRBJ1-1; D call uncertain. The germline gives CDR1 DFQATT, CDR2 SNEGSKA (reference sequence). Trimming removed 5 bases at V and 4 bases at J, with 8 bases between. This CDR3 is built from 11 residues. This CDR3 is CSAQISTEAFF. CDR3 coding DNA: TGCAGTGCTCAGATAAGCACTGAAGCTTTCTTT.

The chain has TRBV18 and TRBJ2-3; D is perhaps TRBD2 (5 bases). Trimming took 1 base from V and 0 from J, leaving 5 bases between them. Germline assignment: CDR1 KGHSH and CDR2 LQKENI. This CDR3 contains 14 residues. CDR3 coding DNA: TGTGCCAGCTCACCACTAGCGAGCACAGATACGCAGTATTTT. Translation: CASSPLASTDTQYF.

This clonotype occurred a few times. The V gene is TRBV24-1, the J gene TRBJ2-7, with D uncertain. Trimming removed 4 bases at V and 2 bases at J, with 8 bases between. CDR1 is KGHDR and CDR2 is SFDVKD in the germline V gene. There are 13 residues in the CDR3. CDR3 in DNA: TGTGCCACCAGTGACCGCTTAACCTACGAGCAGTACTTC. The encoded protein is CATSDRLTYEQYF.

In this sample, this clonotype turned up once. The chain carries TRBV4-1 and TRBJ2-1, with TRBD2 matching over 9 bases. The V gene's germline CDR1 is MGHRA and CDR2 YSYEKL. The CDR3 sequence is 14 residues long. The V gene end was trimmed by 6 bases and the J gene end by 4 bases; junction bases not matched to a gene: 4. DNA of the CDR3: TGCGCCAGCAGGCCGACTAGCGGTTACAATGAGCAGTTCTTC. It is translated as CASRPTSGYNEQFF.